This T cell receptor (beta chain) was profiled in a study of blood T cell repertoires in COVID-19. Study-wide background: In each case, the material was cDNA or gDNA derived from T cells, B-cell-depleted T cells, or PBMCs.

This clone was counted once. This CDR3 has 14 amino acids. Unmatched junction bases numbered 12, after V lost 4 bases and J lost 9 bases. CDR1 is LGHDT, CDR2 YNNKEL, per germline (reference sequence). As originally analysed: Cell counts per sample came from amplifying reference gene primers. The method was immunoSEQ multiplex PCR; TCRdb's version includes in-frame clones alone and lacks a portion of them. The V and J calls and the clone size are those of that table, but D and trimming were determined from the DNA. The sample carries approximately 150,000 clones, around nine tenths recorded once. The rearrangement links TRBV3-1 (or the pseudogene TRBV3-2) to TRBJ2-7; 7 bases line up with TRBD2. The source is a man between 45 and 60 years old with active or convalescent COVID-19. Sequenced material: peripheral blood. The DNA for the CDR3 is TGTGCCAGCAGCCCGGGCCGGGGAGGGTCGAGGCAGTACTTC. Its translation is CASSPGRGGSRQYF.